One sample yielded the 5 T cell receptor beta chains listed below, sequenced in a study of blood T cells in healthy people across ages. A sample-barcoded 5' primer and a J-beta primer mix were used in a second PCR of about 7 to 12 cycles. TCRdb ran MiXCR on the 5' RACE reads and lists one entry per CDR3 protein. Among some 930,000 distinct CDR3 sequences listed, just under 30% were seen once. The same specimen was also included in a second study, on T cells of mothers and their children.

The source material was blood. Every receptor here comes from a woman in her forties in good health.

This sequence joins TRBV20-1 and TRBJ2-3, with 13 bases fitting TRBD2. The CDR3 extends over 17 amino acids. V shed 2 bases, J shed 6 bases, and the junction held 11 bases outside the gene matches. Germline V gene data show CDR1 as DFQATT and CDR2 as SNEGSKA (reference sequence). The CDR3 loop is CSARSARLAGGPDTQYF. For the CDR3, the DNA is TGCAGTGCTAGATCGGCACGACTAGCGGGGGGCCCCGATACGCAGTATTTT.

The rearrangement joins TRBV20-1 to TRBJ1-5; 9 nucleotides line up with TRBD1. Germline V gives CDR1 DFQATT, CDR2 SNEGSKA (reference sequence). CDR3 length: 13 residues. Trimming at V came to 5 bases and at J to 7 bases, leaving 6 bases not matched to a gene. In nucleotides, the CDR3 is TGCAGTGCTGGGACAGGGCGACGACAGCCCCAGCATTTT. It is translated as CSAGTGRRQPQHF.

A remark on this clonotype: A much bigger clone sits one base away, suggesting this may be a read error. The chain combines TRBV6-4 with TRBJ2-5; maybe TRBD1 (6 bases). V lost 2 bases, J lost 0 bases, and 16 bases lay in between. The CDR3 has 17 amino acids. Germline V lookup: CDR1 MRHNA, CDR2 SNTAGT. CDR3: CASSDPQGLQHQETQYF. The CDR3 DNA is TGTGCCAGCAGTGACCCACAGGGTCTTCAGCACCAAGAGACCCAGTACTTC.

J is TRBJ1-5 and V is TRBV7-9, with 7 bases fitting TRBD1. CDR1 and CDR2 from the germline V gene are SEHNR and FQNEAQ (reference sequence). The CDR3 sequence is 14 residues long. Unmatched junction bases numbered 6, after V lost 4 bases and J lost 6 bases. CDR3 nucleotide sequence: TGTGCCAGCAGCTCAGGGGGTAGCGGTCAGCCCCAGCATTTT. Protein sequence: CASSSGGSGQPQHF.

The rearrangement links TRBV20-1 to TRBJ1-2; tentative D call: TRBD1 (5 bases). The germline V gene encodes CDR1 DFQATT and CDR2 SNEGSKA (reference sequence). The CDR3 is 13 residues long. The V gene lost 6 bases and the J gene lost 4 bases, with 15 bases spanning the gap. The DNA for the CDR3 is TGCAGTGCATTCGAAGGGGTAGGCTATGGCTACACCTTC. Its translation: CSAFEGVGYGYTF.